At least ten counts were recorded for the clone carrying this T cell receptor (beta chain). Described time point: patch test 3, about 24 weeks after DPC sensitization. Treatment here: therapeutic diphenylcyclopropenone sensitization with weekly scalp DPC. Prior to each patch test being applied, blood was drawn. The V end lost 0 bases, the J end lost 7 bases, and 12 bases lay between the germline ends. The CDR3 contains 13 residues. Per germline, CDR1 DFQATT and CDR2 SNEGSKA (reference sequence). This sample was included in a study of human T cells and chemical hapten exposure. Study details: Patches that contained 0.01% DPC were applied to the upper back and read at 6 days. A mostly female patient group had alopecia areata, totalis or universalis.

A single record per CDR3 protein comes from TCRdb applying MiXCR to the RACE reads. The sample has about 120,000 distinct CDR3 sequences, approximately 11% seen once. The input for sequencing was whole blood, taken in connection with sensitization to the hapten diphenylcyclopropenone (DPC). The clonotype originates from a woman in her forties or fifties with alopecia areata. Some clones in this sample may be carry-over from other donors' samples. The chain carries TRBV20-1 and TRBJ1-1, with D possibly TRBD1 on 5 matching bases. CDR3 bases: TGCAGTGCTAGAGATGGCGGGGGTCATGAAGCTTTCTTT. This sequence encodes CSARDGGGHEAFF.